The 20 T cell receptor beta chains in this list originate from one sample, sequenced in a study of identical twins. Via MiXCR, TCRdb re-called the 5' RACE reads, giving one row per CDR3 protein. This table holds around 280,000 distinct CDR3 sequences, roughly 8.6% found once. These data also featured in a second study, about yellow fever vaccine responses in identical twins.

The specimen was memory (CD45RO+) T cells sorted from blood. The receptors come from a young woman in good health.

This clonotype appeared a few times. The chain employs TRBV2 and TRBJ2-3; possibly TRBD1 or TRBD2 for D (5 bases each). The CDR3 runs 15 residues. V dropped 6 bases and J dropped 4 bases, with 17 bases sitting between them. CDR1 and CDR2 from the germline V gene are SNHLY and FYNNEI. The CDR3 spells CASRELGTRPDTQYF. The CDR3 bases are TGTGCCAGCAGGGAGTTAGGGACCCGCCCAGATACGCAGTATTTT.

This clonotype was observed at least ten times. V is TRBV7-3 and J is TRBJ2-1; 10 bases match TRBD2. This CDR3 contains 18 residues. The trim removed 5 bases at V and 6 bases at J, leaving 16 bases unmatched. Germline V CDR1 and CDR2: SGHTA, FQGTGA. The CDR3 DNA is TGTGCCAGCAGCGTACAGGGTGCTTTAGCGGGAGGCGGCAATGAGCAGTTCTTC. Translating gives CASSVQGALAGGGNEQFF. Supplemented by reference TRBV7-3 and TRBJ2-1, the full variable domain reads GAGVSQTPSNKVTEKGKYVELRCDPISGHTALYWYRQSLGQGPEFLIYFQGTGAADDSGLPNDRFFAVRPEGSVSTLKIQRTERGDSAVYLCASSVQGALAGGGNEQFFGPGTRLTVL.

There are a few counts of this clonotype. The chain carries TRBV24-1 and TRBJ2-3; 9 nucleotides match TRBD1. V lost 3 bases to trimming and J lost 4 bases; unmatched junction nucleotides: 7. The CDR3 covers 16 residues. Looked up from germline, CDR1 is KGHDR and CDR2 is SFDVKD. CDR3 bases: TGTGCCACCAGTGATGCCGGGACAGGGAACGCAGATACGCAGTATTTT. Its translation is CATSDAGTGNADTQYF.

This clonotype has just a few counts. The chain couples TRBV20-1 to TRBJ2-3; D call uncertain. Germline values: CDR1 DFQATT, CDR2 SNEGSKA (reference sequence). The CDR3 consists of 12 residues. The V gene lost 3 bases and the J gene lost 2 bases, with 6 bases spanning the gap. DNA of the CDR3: TGCAGTGCTAGGGCACCCACAGATACGCAGTATTTT. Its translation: CSARAPTDTQYF.

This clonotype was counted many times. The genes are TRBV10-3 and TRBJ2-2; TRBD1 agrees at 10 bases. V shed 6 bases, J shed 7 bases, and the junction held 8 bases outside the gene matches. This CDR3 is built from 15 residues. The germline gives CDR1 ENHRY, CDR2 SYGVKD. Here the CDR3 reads CAISTQTGGIGELFF. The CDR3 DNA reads TGTGCCATCAGCACTCAGACAGGGGGCATCGGGGAGCTGTTTTTT.

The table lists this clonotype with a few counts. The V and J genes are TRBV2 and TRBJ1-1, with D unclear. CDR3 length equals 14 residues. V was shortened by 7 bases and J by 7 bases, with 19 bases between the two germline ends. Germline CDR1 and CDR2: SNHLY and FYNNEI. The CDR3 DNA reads TGTGCCAGCAACCTCGACACCACGCCCTATGAAGCTTTCTTT. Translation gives CASNLDTTPYEAFF. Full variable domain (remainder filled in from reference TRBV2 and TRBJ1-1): EPEVTQTPSHQVTQMGQEVILRCVPISNHLYFYWYRQILGQKVEFLVSFYNNEISEKSEIFDDQFSVERPDGSNFTLKIRSTKLEDSAMYFCASNLDTTPYEAFFGQGTRLTVV.

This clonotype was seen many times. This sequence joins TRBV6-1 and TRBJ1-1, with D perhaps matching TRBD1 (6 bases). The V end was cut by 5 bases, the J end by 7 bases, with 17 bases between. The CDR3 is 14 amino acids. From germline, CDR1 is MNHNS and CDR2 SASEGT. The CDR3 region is CASSRPGQTVEAFF. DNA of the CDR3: TGTGCCAGCAGTCGCCCTGGACAGACCGTTGAAGCTTTCTTT.

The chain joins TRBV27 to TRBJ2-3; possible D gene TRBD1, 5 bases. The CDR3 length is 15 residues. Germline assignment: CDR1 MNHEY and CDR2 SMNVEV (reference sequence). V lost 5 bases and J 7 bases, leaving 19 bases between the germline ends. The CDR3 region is CASSPINPTVYTQYF. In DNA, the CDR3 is TGTGCCAGCAGTCCGATCAACCCGACAGTGTATACGCAGTATTTT.

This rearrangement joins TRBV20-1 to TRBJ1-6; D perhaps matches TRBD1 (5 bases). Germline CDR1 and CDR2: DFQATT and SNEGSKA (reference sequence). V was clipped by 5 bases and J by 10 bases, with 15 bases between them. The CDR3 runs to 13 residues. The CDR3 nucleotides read TGCAGTGCTCGCAAGGGAGGGGAGTCACCCCTCCACTTT. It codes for CSARKGGESPLHF.

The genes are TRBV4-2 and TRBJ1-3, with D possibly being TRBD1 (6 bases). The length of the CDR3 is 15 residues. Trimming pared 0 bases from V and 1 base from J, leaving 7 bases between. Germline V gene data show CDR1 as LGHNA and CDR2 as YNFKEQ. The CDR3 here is CASSQDQGSGNTIYF. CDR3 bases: TGTGCCAGCAGCCAAGATCAGGGGTCTGGAAACACCATATATTTT.

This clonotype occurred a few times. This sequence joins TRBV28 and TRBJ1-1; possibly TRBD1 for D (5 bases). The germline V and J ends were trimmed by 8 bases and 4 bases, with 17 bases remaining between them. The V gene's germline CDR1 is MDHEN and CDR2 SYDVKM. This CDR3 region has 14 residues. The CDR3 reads CASVNQGMGTEAFF. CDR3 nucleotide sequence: TGTGCCAGCGTGAATCAGGGAATGGGCACTGAAGCTTTCTTT.

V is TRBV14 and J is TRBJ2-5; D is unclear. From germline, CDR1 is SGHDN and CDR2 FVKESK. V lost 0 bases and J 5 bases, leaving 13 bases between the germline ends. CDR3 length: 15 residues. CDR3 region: CASSQDWQKSETQYF. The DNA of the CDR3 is TGTGCCAGCAGCCAAGATTGGCAGAAAAGTGAGACCCAGTACTTC.

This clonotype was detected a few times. Here the CDR3 reads CASSYSPPNTEAFF. The DNA of the CDR3 is TGTGCCAGCAGTTACTCGCCCCCCAACACTGAAGCTTTCTTT. The J gene is TRBJ1-1, the V gene TRBV6-5; no clear D. Trimming took off 0 bases at V and 2 bases at J, with 7 bases between the two ends. CDR1 MNHEY and CDR2 SVGAGI come from the germline V gene. This CDR3 region has 14 residues.

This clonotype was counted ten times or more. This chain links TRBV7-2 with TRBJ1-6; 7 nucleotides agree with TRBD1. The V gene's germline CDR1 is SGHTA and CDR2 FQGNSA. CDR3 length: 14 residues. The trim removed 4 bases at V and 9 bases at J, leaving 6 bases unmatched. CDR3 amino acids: CASSSGQPGSPLHF. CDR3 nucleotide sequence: TGTGCCAGCAGCTCGGGACAGCCGGGTTCACCCCTCCACTTT.

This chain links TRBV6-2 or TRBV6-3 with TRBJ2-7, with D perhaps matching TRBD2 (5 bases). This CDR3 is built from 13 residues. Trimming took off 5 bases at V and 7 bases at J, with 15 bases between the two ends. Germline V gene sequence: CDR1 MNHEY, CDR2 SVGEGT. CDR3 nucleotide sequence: TGTGCCAGCAGTAGCTTAGCGAAGAAAGAGCAGTACGTC. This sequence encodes CASSSLAKKEQYV.

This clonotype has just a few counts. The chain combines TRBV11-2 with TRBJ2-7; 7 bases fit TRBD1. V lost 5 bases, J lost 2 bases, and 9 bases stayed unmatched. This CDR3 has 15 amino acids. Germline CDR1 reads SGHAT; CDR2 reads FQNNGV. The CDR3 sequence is CASSPPGQGAYEQYV. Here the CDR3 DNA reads TGTGCCAGCAGCCCCCCGGGGCAGGGGGCCTACGAGCAGTACGTC.

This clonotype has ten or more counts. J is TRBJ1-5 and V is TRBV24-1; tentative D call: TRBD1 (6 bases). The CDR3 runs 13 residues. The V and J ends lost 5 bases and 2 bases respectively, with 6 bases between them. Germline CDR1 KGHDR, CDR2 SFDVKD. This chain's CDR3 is CATSAGGNQPQHF. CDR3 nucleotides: TGTGCCACCAGTGCAGGGGGCAATCAGCCCCAGCATTTT.

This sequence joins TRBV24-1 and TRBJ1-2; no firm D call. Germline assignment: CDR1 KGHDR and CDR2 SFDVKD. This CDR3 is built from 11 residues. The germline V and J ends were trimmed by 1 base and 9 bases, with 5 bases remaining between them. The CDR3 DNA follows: TGTGCCACCAGTGATTTTCTCAGCTACACCTTC. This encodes CATSDFLSYTF.

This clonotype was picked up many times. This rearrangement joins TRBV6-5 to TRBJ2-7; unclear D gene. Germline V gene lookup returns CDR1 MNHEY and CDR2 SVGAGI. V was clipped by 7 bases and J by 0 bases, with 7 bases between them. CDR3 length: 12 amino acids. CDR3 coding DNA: TGTGCCAGCACCAGCAACTCCTACGAGCAGTACTTC. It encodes CASTSNSYEQYF.

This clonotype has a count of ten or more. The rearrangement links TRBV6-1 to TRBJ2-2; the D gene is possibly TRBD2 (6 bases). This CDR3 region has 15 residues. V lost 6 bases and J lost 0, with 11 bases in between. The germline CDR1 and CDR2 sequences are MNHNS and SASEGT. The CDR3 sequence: CASRRLVSNTGELFF. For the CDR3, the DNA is TGTGCCAGCAGACGACTAGTTTCGAACACCGGGGAGCTGTTTTTT.